This T cell receptor beta chain is drawn from a study of memory CD4+ T cells and cytomegalovirus serostatus. Overall study context: Donors were healthy Belgian adults, 10 or so CMV seropositive and approximately 23 seronegative. Overall study findings and caveats: CMV serostatus prediction reached median AUC roughly 0.95, or 0.91 with US-trained model. About 40% of the 164 known CMV-associated TCRbeta sequences appeared in CD4+ memory. The CMV-associated TCR signature appears largely within the CD4+ memory repertoire.

The V and J ends lost 0 bases and 8 bases respectively, with 5 bases between them. This CDR3 spans 13 amino acids. Germline CDR1 LNHDA, CDR2 SQIVND (reference sequence). Details on this clone: Its antigen is not known.

Generated by immunoSEQ multiplex PCR, the TCRdb table keeps only in-frame clones and is missing some. The sample has 45,000 to 65,000 clones; over 60% are singletons. The sort gate was single viable CD3+CD4+CD8-CD45RO+ cells for memory CD4+ T cells. Sequencing was carried out using memory CD4+ T cells from blood. The receptor's source is an adult in good health and CMV-seropositive. The genes are TRBV19 and TRBJ1-6, with D uncertain. CDR3 in DNA: TGTGCCAGTAGTATAGATAAGGATTCACCCCTCCACTTT. This codes for CASSIDKDSPLHF.